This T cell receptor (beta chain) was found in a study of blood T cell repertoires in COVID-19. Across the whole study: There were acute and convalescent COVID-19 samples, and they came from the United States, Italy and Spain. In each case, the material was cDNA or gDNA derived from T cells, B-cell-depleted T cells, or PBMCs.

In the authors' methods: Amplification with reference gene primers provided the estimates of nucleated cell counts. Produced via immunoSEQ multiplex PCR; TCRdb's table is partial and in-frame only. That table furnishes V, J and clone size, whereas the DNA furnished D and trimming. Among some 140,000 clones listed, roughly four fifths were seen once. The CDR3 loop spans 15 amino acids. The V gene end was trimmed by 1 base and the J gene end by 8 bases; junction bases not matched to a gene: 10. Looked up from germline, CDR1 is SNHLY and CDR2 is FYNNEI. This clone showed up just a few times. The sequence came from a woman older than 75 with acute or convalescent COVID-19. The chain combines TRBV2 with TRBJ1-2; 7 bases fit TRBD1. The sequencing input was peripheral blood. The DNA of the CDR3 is TGTGCCAGCAGTGAAGGTCGCGGGACAGTCTTGGGCTACACCTTC. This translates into CASSEGRGTVLGYTF.